This T cell receptor (beta chain) was sequenced during a study of shared T cell receptors in the human thymus. Method: immunoSEQ multiplex PCR; TCRdb's copy keeps in-frame clones and lacks some. The data hold over 65,000 clones, with around 96% observed a single time. Germline V gene lookup returns CDR1 SGHAT and CDR2 FQNNGV. V lost 2 bases and J lost 3, with 14 bases in between. This CDR3 is built from 15 residues. The chain couples TRBV11-2 to TRBJ2-7, with no clear D. The receptor comes from a human donor. Input material: thymocytes. The CDR3, as DNA: TGTGCCAGCAGCTTACCCCTGGGAAGAAGCTACGAGCAGTACTTC. Amino acid sequence: CASSLPLGRSYEQYF.